The clone carrying this T cell receptor beta chain has only one observation. The antigen remains undetermined. The data are from a study of Ad26.COV2.S vaccination and SARS-CoV-2 variants. Study-level information: Intramuscularly, Ad26.COV2.S was given either once or twice, 56 days apart. Findings of the study overall: Total responses of T cells may have been underestimated by the analyses of TCR breadth and depth.

The table came from immunoSEQ multiplex PCR; TCRdb's copy has only in-frame clones and leaves some out. This table has approximately 280,000 clones, approximately 87% appearing once. The V gene lost 2 bases and the J gene lost 4 bases, with 11 bases spanning the gap. The CDR3 length is 14 residues. CDR1 and CDR2 (germline): MNHEY, SVGEGT. The treatment here: roughly 20 received Ad26.COV2.S at low or high dose, single or two shots; several received placebo; per-sample allocation not given. Sampling happened 63 days after the first vaccine or placebo injection. An adult of 18-55 years in Boston served as donor.

Sequenced here: peripheral blood, sampled in a trial of Ad26.COV2.S vaccine versus placebo. The TCR was taken from a person between 18 and 60 years old who received the Ad26.COV2.S COVID-19 vaccine or a placebo. The rearrangement joins TRBV6-2 or TRBV6-3 to TRBJ1-1, with D possibly being TRBD1 (6 bases). The DNA of the CDR3 is TGTGCCAGCAGTTACCCACCCAGGGGCACTGAAGCTTTCTTT. It yields the protein CASSYPPRGTEAFF.